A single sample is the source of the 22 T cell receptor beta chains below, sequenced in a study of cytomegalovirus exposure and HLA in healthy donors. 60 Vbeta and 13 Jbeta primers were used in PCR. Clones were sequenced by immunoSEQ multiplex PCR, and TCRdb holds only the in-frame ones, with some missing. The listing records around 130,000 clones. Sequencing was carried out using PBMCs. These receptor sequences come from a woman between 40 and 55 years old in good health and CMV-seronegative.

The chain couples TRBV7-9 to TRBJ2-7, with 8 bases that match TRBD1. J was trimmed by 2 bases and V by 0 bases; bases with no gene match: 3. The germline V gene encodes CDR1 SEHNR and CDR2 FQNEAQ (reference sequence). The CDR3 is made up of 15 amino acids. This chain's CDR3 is CASSLAGTGPYEQYF. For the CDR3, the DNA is TGTGCCAGCAGCTTAGCCGGGACAGGACCCTACGAGCAGTACTTC.

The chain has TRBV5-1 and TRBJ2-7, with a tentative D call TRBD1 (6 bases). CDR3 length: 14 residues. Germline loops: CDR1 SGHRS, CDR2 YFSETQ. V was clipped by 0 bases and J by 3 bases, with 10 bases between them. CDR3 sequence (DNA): TGCGCCAGCAGCTTGGTAGAAGGGGGCTACGAGCAGTACTTC. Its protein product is CASSLVEGGYEQYF.

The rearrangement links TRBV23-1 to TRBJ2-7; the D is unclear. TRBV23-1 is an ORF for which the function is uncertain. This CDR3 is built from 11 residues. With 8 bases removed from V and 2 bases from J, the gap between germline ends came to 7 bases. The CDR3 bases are TGCGCCAGCGAGGAGACCTACGAGCAGTACTTC. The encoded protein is CASEETYEQYF.

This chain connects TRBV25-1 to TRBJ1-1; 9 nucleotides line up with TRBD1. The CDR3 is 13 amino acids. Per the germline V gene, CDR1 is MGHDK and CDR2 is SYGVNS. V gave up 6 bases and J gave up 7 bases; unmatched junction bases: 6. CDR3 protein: CASSRDREVEAFF. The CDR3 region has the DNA TGTGCCAGCAGCCGGGACAGGGAAGTTGAAGCTTTCTTT.

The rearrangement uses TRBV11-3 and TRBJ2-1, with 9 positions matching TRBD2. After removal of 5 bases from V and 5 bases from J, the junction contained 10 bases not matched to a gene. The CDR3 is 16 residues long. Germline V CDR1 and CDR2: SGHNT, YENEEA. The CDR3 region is CASSQNPGLADNEQFF. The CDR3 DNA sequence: TGTGCCAGCAGCCAAAACCCGGGACTAGCAGACAATGAGCAGTTCTTC.

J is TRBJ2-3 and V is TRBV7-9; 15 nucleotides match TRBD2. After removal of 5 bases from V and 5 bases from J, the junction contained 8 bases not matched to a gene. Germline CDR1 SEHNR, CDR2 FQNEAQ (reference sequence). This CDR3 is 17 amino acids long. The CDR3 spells CASSPRTSGGAGDTQYF. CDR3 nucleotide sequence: TGTGCCAGCAGCCCCCGGACTAGCGGGGGGGCGGGAGATACGCAGTATTTT.

The CDR3 here is CASGTGGFGELFF. In DNA form, the CDR3 reads TGTGCCAGCGGGACAGGGGGTTTCGGGGAGCTGTTTTTT. The rearrangement links TRBV6-4 to TRBJ2-2; 11 bases match TRBD1. The CDR3 sequence is 13 residues long. With 8 bases clipped from V and 7 bases from J, the junction kept 3 bases outside the gene matches. The germline CDR1 and CDR2 sequences are MRHNA and SNTAGT.

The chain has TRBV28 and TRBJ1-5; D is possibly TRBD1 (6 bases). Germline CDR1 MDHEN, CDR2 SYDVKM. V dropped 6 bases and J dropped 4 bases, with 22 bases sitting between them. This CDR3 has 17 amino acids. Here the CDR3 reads CASSPTGSYSSNQPQHF. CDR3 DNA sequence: TGTGCCAGCAGCCCTACAGGGTCGTACAGCTCAAATCAGCCCCAGCATTTT.

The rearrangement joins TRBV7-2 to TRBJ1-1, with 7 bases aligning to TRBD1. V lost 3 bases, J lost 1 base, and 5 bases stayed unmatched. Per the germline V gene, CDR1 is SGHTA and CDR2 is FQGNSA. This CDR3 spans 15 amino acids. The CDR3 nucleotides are TGTGCCAGCAGCTTTACAGGGGATGGGAACACTGAAGCTTTCTTT. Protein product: CASSFTGDGNTEAFF.

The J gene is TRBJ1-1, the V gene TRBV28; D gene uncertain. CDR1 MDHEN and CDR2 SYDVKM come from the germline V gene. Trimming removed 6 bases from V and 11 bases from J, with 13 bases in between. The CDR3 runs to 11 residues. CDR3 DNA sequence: TGTGCCAGCAGGGGCCAAGTTCGGGCTTTCTTT. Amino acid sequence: CASRGQVRAFF.

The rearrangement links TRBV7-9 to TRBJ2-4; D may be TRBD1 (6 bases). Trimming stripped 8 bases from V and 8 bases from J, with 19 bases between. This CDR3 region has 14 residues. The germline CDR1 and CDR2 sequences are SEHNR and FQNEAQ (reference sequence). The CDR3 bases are TGTGCCAGCGGGACACCCAAGCTTGTGTACATTCAGTACTTC. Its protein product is CASGTPKLVYIQYF.

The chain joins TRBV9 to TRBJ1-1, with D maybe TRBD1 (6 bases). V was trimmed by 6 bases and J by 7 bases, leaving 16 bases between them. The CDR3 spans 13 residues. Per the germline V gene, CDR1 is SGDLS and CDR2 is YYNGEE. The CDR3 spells CASIPEGGYEAFF. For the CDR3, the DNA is TGTGCCAGCATCCCAGAGGGGGGGTATGAAGCTTTCTTT.

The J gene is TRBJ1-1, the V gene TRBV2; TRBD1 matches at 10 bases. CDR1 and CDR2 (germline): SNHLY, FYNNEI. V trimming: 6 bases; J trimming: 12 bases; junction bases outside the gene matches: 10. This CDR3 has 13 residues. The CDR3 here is CASSPGQGTITFF. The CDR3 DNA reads TGTGCCAGCAGCCCGGGACAGGGGACGATAACTTTCTTT.

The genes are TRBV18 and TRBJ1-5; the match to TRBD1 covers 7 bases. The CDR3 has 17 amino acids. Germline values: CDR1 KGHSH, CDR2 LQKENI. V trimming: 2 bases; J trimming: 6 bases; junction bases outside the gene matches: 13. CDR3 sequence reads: CASSPWIDREGTQPQHF. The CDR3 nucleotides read TGTGCCAGCTCACCATGGATCGACAGGGAAGGGACTCAGCCCCAGCATTTT.

The CDR3 DNA reads as TGTGCCAGCAGTGGGGCCGGGTCTAGCAATCAGCCCCAGCATTTT. This codes for CASSGAGSSNQPQHF. The chain couples TRBV28 to TRBJ1-5; D is possibly TRBD1 (5 bases). V lost 5 bases and J 0 bases, leaving 11 bases between the germline ends. CDR3 length: 15 residues. CDR1 is MDHEN and CDR2 is SYDVKM in the germline V gene.

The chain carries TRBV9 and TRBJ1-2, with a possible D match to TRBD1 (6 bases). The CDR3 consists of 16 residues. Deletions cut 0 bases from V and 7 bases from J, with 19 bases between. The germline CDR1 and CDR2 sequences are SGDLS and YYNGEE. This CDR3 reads CASSVAPTGESGGYTF. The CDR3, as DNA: TGTGCCAGCAGCGTAGCCCCGACAGGAGAGAGCGGTGGCTACACCTTC.

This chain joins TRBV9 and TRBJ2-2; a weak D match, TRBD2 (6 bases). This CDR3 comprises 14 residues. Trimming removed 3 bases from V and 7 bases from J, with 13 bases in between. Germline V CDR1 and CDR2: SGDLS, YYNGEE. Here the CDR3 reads CASSGGVVVGELFF. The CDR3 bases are TGTGCCAGCAGCGGGGGGGTTGTAGTCGGGGAGCTGTTTTTT.

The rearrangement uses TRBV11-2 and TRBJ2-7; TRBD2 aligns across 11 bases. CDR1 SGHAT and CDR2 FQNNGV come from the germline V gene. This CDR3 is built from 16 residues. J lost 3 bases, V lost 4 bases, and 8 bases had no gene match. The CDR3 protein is CASSSSGGLADYEQYF. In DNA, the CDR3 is TGTGCCAGCAGCTCCAGCGGGGGACTAGCGGACTACGAGCAGTACTTC.

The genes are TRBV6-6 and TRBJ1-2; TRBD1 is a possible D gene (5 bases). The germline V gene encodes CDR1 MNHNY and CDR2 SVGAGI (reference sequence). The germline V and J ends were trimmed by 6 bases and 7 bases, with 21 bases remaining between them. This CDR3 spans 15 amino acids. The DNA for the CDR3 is TGTGCCAGCAGGGCTTCGACAGTGATAAGAAGTGGCTACACCTTC. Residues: CASRASTVIRSGYTF.

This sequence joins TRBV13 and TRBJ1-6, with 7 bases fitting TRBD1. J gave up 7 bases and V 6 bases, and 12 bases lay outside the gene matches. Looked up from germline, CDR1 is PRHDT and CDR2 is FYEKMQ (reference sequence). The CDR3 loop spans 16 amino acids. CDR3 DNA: TGTGCCAGCAGTTCATCGACAGGGCGCGGGAATTCACCCCTCCACTTT. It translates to CASSSSTGRGNSPLHF.

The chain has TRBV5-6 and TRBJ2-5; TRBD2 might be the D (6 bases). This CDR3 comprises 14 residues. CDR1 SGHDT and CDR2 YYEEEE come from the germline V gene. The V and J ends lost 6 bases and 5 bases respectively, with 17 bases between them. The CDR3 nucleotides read TGTGCCAGCATCTCCTGGGGGGTTTTTGAGACCCAGTACTTC. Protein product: CASISWGVFETQYF.

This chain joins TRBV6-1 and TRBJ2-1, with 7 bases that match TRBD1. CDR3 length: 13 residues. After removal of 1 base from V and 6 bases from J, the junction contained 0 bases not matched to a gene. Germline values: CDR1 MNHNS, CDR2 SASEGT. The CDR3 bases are TGTGCCAGCAGTGAAGGACAGGGCAATGAGCAGTTCTTC. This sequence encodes CASSEGQGNEQFF.